The rows below give T cell receptor beta chains drawn from one sample of a study of blood T cell repertoires in COVID-19. The repertoire was sequenced with immunoSEQ multiplex PCR; TCRdb's copy has only in-frame clones and lacks some. This table has around 260,000 clones, around nine tenths appearing once. Sequenced sample: peripheral blood. The receptors stem from a man aged 25 to 40 with active or convalescent COVID-19. Each CDR3 is given with its conserved first and last residue. The D gene is left open where the match is weak. Clone size appears in some rows only: once, few, many, or a class for an expanded clone.

v_gene	j_gene	abundance	d_gene	CDR3aa	CDR3nt
TRBV4-1	TRBJ2-5	-	-	CASSQGSQETQYF	TGCGCCAGCAGCCAGGGGAGTCAAGAGACCCAGTACTTC
TRBV5-1	TRBJ2-1	-	TRBD2	CASQLAGGIDEQFF	TGCGCCAGTCAACTAGCGGGGGGGATTGATGAGCAGTTCTTC
TRBV11-2	TRBJ1-1	-	-	CASSLVSGEAFF	TGTGCCAGCAGCTTAGTTTCAGGGGAAGCTTTCTTT
TRBV20-1	TRBJ1-5	-	-	CSASRDSVNQPQHF	TGCAGTGCTAGTCGTGACAGTGTGAATCAGCCCCAGCATTTT
TRBV13	TRBJ2-7	once	-	CASSTRRRDGAYEQYF	TGTGCCAGCAGCACACGAAGGAGGGACGGAGCCTACGAGCAGTACTTC
TRBV5-8	TRBJ2-1	once	-	CASSLQGINEQFF	TGTGCCAGCAGCTTGCAGGGGATCAATGAGCAGTTCTTC
TRBV18	TRBJ2-3	-	TRBD2	CASSPWAGREDTQYF	TGTGCCAGCTCACCATGGGCAGGGAGGGAAGATACGCAGTATTTT
TRBV18	TRBJ1-1	-	-	CASSPLAGKEAFF	TGTGCCAGCTCACCCCTCGCGGGGAAAGAAGCTTTCTTT
TRBV9	TRBJ1-6	-	-	CASSAQGFSYNSPLHF	TGTGCCAGCAGCGCCCAGGGCTTCTCCTATAATTCACCCCTCCACTTT
TRBV25-1	TRBJ2-7	-	-	CASSEFGDSYEQYF	TGTGCCAGCAGTGAATTTGGGGACTCGTACGAGCAGTACTTC
TRBV29-1	TRBJ1-1	-	-	CSVIGRAGYTEAFF	TGCAGCGTTATTGGCAGGGCGGGGTACACTGAAGCTTTCTTT
TRBV10-3	TRBJ1-3	few	-	CAIRDTGVLGNTIYF	TGTGCCATCAGGGACACAGGAGTACTCGGAAACACCATATATTTT
TRBV5-4	TRBJ1-5	-	-	CASSFLDFQPQHF	TGTGCCAGCAGCTTCCTGGACTTTCAGCCCCAGCATTTT
TRBV5-4	TRBJ2-1	-	TRBD2	CASSHGLAGNNEQFF	TGTGCCAGCAGCCACGGACTAGCGGGAAACAATGAGCAGTTCTTC
TRBV6-5	TRBJ1-2	-	-	CASSRGIFYGYTF	TGTGCCAGCAGTCGCGGGATTTTCTATGGCTACACCTTC
TRBV27	TRBJ1-1	-	-	CASSPVLNTEAFF	TGTGCCAGCTCCCCGGTGTTGAACACTGAAGCTTTCTTT
TRBV7-2	TRBJ2-5	-	TRBD1	CASSLIQGAVETQYF	TGTGCCAGCAGCTTAATCCAGGGGGCTGTAGAGACCCAGTACTTC
TRBV24-1	TRBJ2-6	-	TRBD1	CATRSRQGARSGANVLTF	TGTGCCACCAGAAGTCGGCAGGGGGCGCGTTCTGGGGCCAACGTCCTGACTTTC
TRBV10-2	TRBJ2-7	-	-	CASSASGSLYEQYF	TGCGCCAGCAGTGCCTCCGGGAGTCTGTACGAGCAGTACTTC
TRBV12-3/TRBV12-4	TRBJ1-1	-	TRBD1	CASREQGDTEAFF	TGTGCCAGCAGGGAACAGGGGGACACTGAAGCTTTCTTT
TRBV30	TRBJ2-7	-	-	CAWSGPLGNEQYF	TGTGCCTGGAGTGGGCCATTGGGCAACGAGCAGTACTTC
TRBV19	TRBJ1-1	-	-	CASSEVRNTEAFF	TGTGCCAGTAGCGAGGTAAGAAACACTGAAGCTTTCTTT
TRBV25-1	TRBJ1-2	-	-	CASSPGVHGYTF	TGTGCCAGCAGTCCCGGGGTCCATGGCTACACCTTC
TRBV11-2	TRBJ1-4	few	-	CASSLGRGGNEKLFF	TGTGCCAGCAGCTTAGGGAGGGGAGGGAATGAAAAACTGTTTTTT
TRBV5-1	TRBJ2-1	-	TRBD2	CASSSGLAGVQFF	TGCGCCAGCAGCTCCGGACTAGCGGGGGTGCAGTTCTTC
TRBV12-3/TRBV12-4	TRBJ2-3	-	-	CASSFLSTDTQYF	TGTGCCAGCAGTTTTCTTTCCACAGATACGCAGTATTTT
TRBV27	TRBJ2-7	-	TRBD1	CATAKGAIYEQYF	TGTGCCACCGCCAAGGGGGCAATCTACGAGCAGTACTTC
TRBV2	TRBJ1-4	-	TRBD1	CASIRTGALGEKLFF	TGTGCCAGCATTAGGACAGGGGCGTTGGGCGAAAAACTGTTTTTT
TRBV19	TRBJ2-2	-	-	CASGEQGDTGELFF	TGTGCCAGTGGAGAACAGGGCGACACCGGGGAGCTGTTTTTT
TRBV19	TRBJ1-1	-	-	CASSIGDVGTEAFF	TGTGCCAGTAGTATCGGGGATGTAGGCACTGAAGCTTTCTTT
TRBV5-1	TRBJ1-4	-	-	CASSLDPQGASTNEKLFF	TGCGCCAGCAGCTTGGACCCACAGGGAGCTTCAACTAATGAAAAACTGTTTTTT
TRBV25-1	TRBJ1-5	-	-	CASRPSTDYSNQPQHF	TGTGCCAGCAGGCCCTCGACTGACTATAGCAATCAGCCCCAGCATTTT
TRBV20-1	TRBJ2-3	-	-	CSAGLTDTQYF	TGCAGCGCGGGACTCACAGATACGCAGTATTTT
TRBV25-1	TRBJ2-1	-	TRBD2	CASSEIRGGAVF	TGTGCCAGCAGTGAAATTCGGGGGGGCGCGGTCTTC
TRBV2	TRBJ1-2	-	TRBD1	CASWRGTGGNGYTF	TGTGCCAGCTGGAGGGGGACAGGGGGCAATGGCTACACCTTC
TRBV9	TRBJ2-7	-	TRBD2	CASSVSGTSTYEQYF	TGTGCCAGCAGCGTTAGCGGGACGTCAACCTACGAGCAGTACTTC
TRBV7-9	TRBJ2-2	-	-	CASSPGWSTTGELFF	TGTGCCAGCAGCCCGGGGTGGAGTACCACCGGGGAGCTGTTTTTT
TRBV3-1/TRBV3-2	TRBJ2-3	-	TRBD2	CASSQGWVAGGLDTQYF	TGTGCCAGCAGCCAAGGTTGGGTAGCGGGGGGCTTAGATACGCAGTATTTT
TRBV18	TRBJ1-5	-	TRBD1	CASSGQGTDQHRHF	TGTGCCAGCTCGGGACAGGGGACGGATCAGCACCGGCATTTT
TRBV2	TRBJ2-3	once	TRBD2	CASSDKLAVGTDTQYF	TGTGCCAGCAGTGACAAGCTAGCGGTAGGCACAGATACGCAGTATTTT
TRBV2	TRBJ1-1	-	TRBD1	CASREQGVGENTEAFF	TGTGCCAGCAGGGAACAGGGGGTTGGTGAGAACACTGAAGCTTTCTTT
TRBV5-1	TRBJ1-4	-	-	CASSMGERNEKLFF	TGCGCCAGCAGCATGGGAGAACGTAATGAAAAACTGTTTTTT
TRBV6-7	TRBJ1-1	-	-	CASSYIERATATEAFF	TGTGCCAGCAGTTATATAGAAAGGGCGACAGCCACTGAAGCTTTCTTT
TRBV10-2	TRBJ2-1	few	TRBD1	CASSVSTGSYNEQFF	TGCGCCAGCAGTGTCTCGACAGGGTCCTACAATGAGCAGTTCTTC
TRBV5-6	TRBJ2-7	-	TRBD2	CASSKNRLAGTYEQYF	TGTGCCAGCAGCAAAAATCGACTAGCGGGAACCTACGAGCAGTACTTC
TRBV29-1	TRBJ1-1	once	-	CSVAGSMNTEAFF	TGCAGCGTGGCAGGGTCCATGAACACTGAAGCTTTCTTT
TRBV19	TRBJ1-2	-	-	CASSILSGRRVTYGYTF	TGTGCCAGTAGTATCTTGTCTGGGCGCAGGGTGACCTATGGCTACACCTTC